Shown below are 27 T cell receptor beta chains from a single sample sequenced in a study of early T cells in non-severe SARS-CoV-2 infection. A single record per CDR3 protein comes from TCRdb applying MiXCR to the 5' RACE reads. The sample has about 80,000 distinct CDR3 sequences, more than 7.5% seen once. The sequenced material came from whole blood. The receptors shown here come from an adult who was a healthcare worker with PCR-confirmed SARS-CoV-2 infection or an uninfected control (not recorded which).

This clonotype was counted only a few times. The V call is TRBV20-1, the J call TRBJ2-7; 9 nucleotides align to TRBD1. The CDR3 contains 16 residues. The trim removed 2 bases at V and 4 bases at J, leaving 12 bases unmatched. Germline lookup yields CDR1 DFQATT and CDR2 SNEGSKA (reference sequence). In DNA, the CDR3 is TGCAGTGCTAGAAGGGCGTCGTGGACAGGGGAATACGAGCAGTACTTC. Its protein product is CSARRASWTGEYEQYF.

The chain employs TRBV10-2 and TRBJ2-3; a weak D match, TRBD1 (5 bases). Deletions cut 3 bases from V and 5 bases from J, with 15 bases between. The CDR3 has 15 amino acids. From germline, CDR1 is WSHSY and CDR2 SAAADI. This CDR3 reads CASSDLARDRDTQYF. The CDR3 coding sequence is TGCGCCAGCAGTGATTTAGCCAGGGATAGAGATACGCAGTATTTT.

This clonotype was seen many times. V and J are TRBV5-1 and TRBJ2-1, with 7 bases aligning to TRBD1. The junction had 8 bases not matched to a gene; V was cut back by 0 bases and J by 8 bases. This CDR3 is 15 amino acids long. Germline CDR1 reads SGHRS; CDR2 reads YFSETQ. The DNA for the CDR3 is TGCGCCAGCAGCTTGGAGGACAGGCGTATGGATGAGCAGTTCTTC. Encoded protein: CASSLEDRRMDEQFF.

Only a few counts were recorded for this clonotype. Compared with germline, one end of the junction differs, possibly owing to a read error. This chain links TRBV3-1 with TRBJ2-7; D tentatively reads TRBD1 or TRBD2 (6 bases each). Per germline, CDR1 LGHDT and CDR2 YNNKEL (reference sequence). The length of the CDR3 is 13 residues. The CDR3 reads CTSSLRGVHEQYF. CDR3 DNA: TGTACCAGCAGCCTAAGGGGGGTACACGAGCAGTACTTC.

The table lists this clonotype with a few counts. V gene TRBV3-1 combines with J gene TRBJ2-1, with TRBD1 as a possible D gene (6 bases). V dropped 2 bases and J dropped 2 bases, with 13 bases sitting between them. CDR3 length: 16 amino acids. The germline V gene has CDR1 LGHDT and CDR2 YNNKEL (reference sequence). DNA for the CDR3: TGTGCCAGCAGCCAACAGGGGACCTCCGCCTACAATGAGCAGTTCTTC. This encodes CASSQQGTSAYNEQFF.

This clonotype was found many times. DNA of the CDR3: TGTGCCAGCACGGCTTCTGGAAACACCATATATTTT. Its protein is CASTASGNTIYF. The V and J genes are TRBV12-3 or TRBV12-4 and TRBJ1-3; D call uncertain. With 7 bases removed from V and 1 base from J, the gap between germline ends came to 5 bases. This CDR3 spans 12 amino acids.

This clonotype came up many times. The rearrangement joins TRBV12-3 or TRBV12-4 to TRBJ2-2; D could derive from TRBD1 or TRBD2 (5 bases each). The CDR3 length is 15 residues. V was trimmed by 5 bases and J by 0 bases, leaving 10 bases between them. CDR3 nucleotide sequence: TGTGCCAGCAGTCCTAGCAGGGCGAACACCGGGGAGCTGTTTTTT. Its translation is CASSPSRANTGELFF.

Many counts were recorded for this clonotype. The chain joins TRBV28 to TRBJ2-6, with 7 bases that match TRBD1. Germline trimming cut 5 bases from V and 0 bases from J; bases unmatched to any gene: 1. The CDR3 is 15 residues long. The germline V gene encodes CDR1 MDHEN and CDR2 SYDVKM. CDR3 residues: CASSPGGSGANVLTF. The CDR3 DNA sequence: TGTGCCAGCAGTCCAGGGGGCTCTGGGGCCAACGTCCTGACTTTC.

This clonotype has a count of ten or more. This chain links TRBV12-3 or TRBV12-4 with TRBJ2-5; unclear D gene. This CDR3 contains 11 residues. The V and J ends lost 1 base and 5 bases respectively, with 2 bases between them. The CDR3 bases are TGTGCCAGCAGTTTAGAGGAGACCCAGTACTTC. Its translation is CASSLEETQYF.

This clonotype has at least ten counts. The chain combines TRBV24-1 with TRBJ2-2; D gene ambiguous. CDR3 length: 12 residues. V was shortened by 3 bases and J by 6 bases, with 4 bases between the two germline ends. Germline V lookup: CDR1 KGHDR, CDR2 SFDVKD. The CDR3 sequence is CATSDRAGELFF. The CDR3 coding sequence is TGTGCCACCAGTGATCGGGCCGGGGAGCTGTTTTTT.

This chain connects TRBV6-1 to TRBJ1-1; D call uncertain. The CDR3 is 13 amino acids. CDR1 MNHNS and CDR2 SASEGT come from the germline V gene. V was pared by 8 bases and J by 1 base, with 11 bases between. CDR3 protein: CASLSQPNTEAFF. The CDR3 region has the DNA TGTGCCAGCCTCTCCCAACCGAACACTGAAGCTTTCTTT.

This clonotype has a handful of counts. V and J are TRBV18 and TRBJ1-1, with D perhaps TRBD1 (5 bases). V dropped 4 bases and J dropped 1 base, with 10 bases sitting between them. Germline values: CDR1 KGHSH, CDR2 LQKENI. The length of the CDR3 is 14 residues. CDR3 loop: CASSRDRQNTEAFF. The CDR3 DNA reads TGTGCCAGCTCACGAGACAGACAGAACACTGAAGCTTTCTTT.

This clonotype was seen ten or more times. The V gene is TRBV2, the J gene TRBJ2-2, with 10 bases that match TRBD2. The CDR3 has 16 residues. CDR1 and CDR2 (germline): SNHLY, FYNNEI. V shed 4 bases and J 7 bases; nucleotides not matched to a gene: 9. CDR3 sequence reads: CASSVLAGDVGGELFF. CDR3 nucleotides: TGTGCCAGCAGTGTTCTAGCGGGAGACGTTGGCGGGGAGCTGTTTTTT.

This clonotype came up once. The chain is built from TRBV9 and TRBJ2-2; tentative D call: TRBD1 (5 bases). CDR1 is SGDLS and CDR2 is YYNGEE in the germline V gene. The V gene lost 2 bases and the J gene lost 5 bases, with 10 bases spanning the gap. The CDR3 extends over 14 amino acids. DNA for the CDR3: TGTGCCAGCAGCGTGGGGCTAGAGACCGGGGAGCTGTTTTTT. It encodes CASSVGLETGELFF.

This clonotype was detected only a few times. The V and J genes are TRBV4-2 and TRBJ2-7, with 11 bases lining up with TRBD2. Trimming cost V 0 bases and J 4 bases; bases outside gene matches: 5. Germline values: CDR1 LGHNA, CDR2 YNFKEQ. This CDR3 contains 16 residues. The CDR3 coding sequence is TGTGCCAGCAGCCAAGATACCGGGACTAGCGGATACGAGCAGTACTTC. This translates into CASSQDTGTSGYEQYF.

The genes are TRBV3-1 and TRBJ2-7; 8 nucleotides line up with TRBD1. Germline lookup yields CDR1 LGHDT and CDR2 YNNKEL (reference sequence). The junction had 5 bases not matched to a gene; V was cut back by 1 base and J by 6 bases. This CDR3 has 14 residues. The chain's CDR3 is CASSQAGTGAEQYF. The CDR3 coding sequence is TGTGCCAGCAGCCAAGCCGGGACAGGAGCCGAGCAGTACTTC.

Only a few counts were recorded for this clonotype. The chain links TRBV7-2 to TRBJ2-3; TRBD2 agrees at 8 bases. The ends lost 4 bases at V and 2 bases at J; junction bases unmatched: 17. Germline V gene data show CDR1 as SGHTA and CDR2 as FQGNSA. The CDR3 has 19 residues. The CDR3 is CASSSLPTSGPENTDTQYF. The DNA for the CDR3 is TGTGCCAGCAGCTCGTTGCCCACTAGCGGACCTGAGAACACAGATACGCAGTATTTT. Full variable domain (remainder filled in from reference TRBV7-2 and TRBJ2-3): GAGVSQSPSNKVTEKGKDVELRCDPISGHTALYWYRQSLGQGLEFLIYFQGNSAPDKSGLPSDRFSAERTGGSVSTLTIQRTQQEDSAVYLCASSSLPTSGPENTDTQYFGPGTRLTVL.

This clonotype was picked up a small number of times. CDR3 DNA sequence: TGCAGTGCTACAACCTGGGAGACCCAAGAGACCCAGTACTTC. Translation: CSATTWETQETQYF. The rearrangement joins TRBV20-1 to TRBJ2-5; TRBD2 is a possible D gene (5 bases). CDR3 length: 14 amino acids. Per germline, CDR1 DFQATT and CDR2 SNEGSKA (reference sequence). V was cut by 4 bases and J by 1 base, with 13 bases left in between.

There are many counts of this clonotype. This sequence joins TRBV27 and TRBJ2-7, with 8 positions matching TRBD2. This CDR3 has 13 residues. Unmatched junction bases numbered 7, after V lost 6 bases and J lost 6 bases. Germline CDR1 is MNHEY and CDR2 is SMNVEV (reference sequence). In DNA form, the CDR3 reads TGTGCCAGCAGGTTAAGCGGGAGAGGCGAGCAGTACTTC. It is translated as CASRLSGRGEQYF.

In this sample, this clonotype turned up many times. The rearrangement uses TRBV9 and TRBJ2-3; 10 bases are shared with TRBD2. The CDR3 sequence is 20 residues long. J gave up 4 bases and V 3 bases, and 20 bases lay outside the gene matches. From germline, CDR1 is SGDLS and CDR2 YYNGEE. CDR3 in DNA: TGTGCCAGCAGCGCCGTTTTCCAGCGGGAGGGCCATTCCGCCCCAGATACGCAGTATTTT. It codes for CASSAVFQREGHSAPDTQYF.

The chain joins TRBV12-3 or TRBV12-4 to TRBJ2-7, with 11 bases aligning to TRBD1. The CDR3 sequence is 14 residues long. Germline trimming cut 3 bases from V and 5 bases from J; bases unmatched to any gene: 3. The CDR3 DNA reads as TGTGCCAGCAGTTTCCGGACAGGGGGCAACGAGCAGTACTTC. The encoded protein is CASSFRTGGNEQYF.

This clonotype was counted ten times or more. The rearrangement links TRBV9 to TRBJ2-7; TRBD2 matches at 11 bases. Germline-derived CDR1 and CDR2 are SGDLS and YYNGEE. The length of the CDR3 is 16 residues. After removal of 2 bases from V and 1 base from J, the junction contained 5 bases not matched to a gene. The CDR3: CASSVSGTSGSYEQYF. DNA of the CDR3: TGTGCCAGCAGCGTTTCCGGGACTAGCGGTTCCTACGAGCAGTACTTC.

In DNA form, the CDR3 reads TGTGCCAGCAGTCTGCGCAAAAACATTCAGTACTTC. This encodes CASSLRKNIQYF. The chain is built from TRBV12-3 or TRBV12-4 and TRBJ2-4; D call uncertain. This CDR3 has 12 amino acids. With 5 bases removed from V and 3 bases from J, the gap between germline ends came to 5 bases.

Concerning this clonotype: This may be a read error: a much more frequent sequence differs by one nucleotide. The CDR3 sequence is CSARDVGECTDTQYF. CDR3 coding DNA: TGCAGTGCTAGAGATGTAGGCGAGTGCACAGATACGCAGTATTTT. V gene TRBV20-1 combines with J gene TRBJ2-3, with D hard to call. Germline V gene sequence: CDR1 DFQATT, CDR2 SNEGSKA (reference sequence). This CDR3 spans 15 amino acids. V dropped 0 bases and J dropped 1 base, with 11 bases sitting between them.

This rearrangement joins TRBV19 to TRBJ2-7, with D perhaps matching TRBD2 (5 bases). The CDR3 has 13 residues. Germline-derived CDR1 and CDR2 are LNHDA and SQIVND (reference sequence). Trimming took off 9 bases at V and 0 bases at J, with 12 bases between the two ends. The CDR3 nucleotides are TGTGCCAGCATGGACTGGAACTCCTACGAGCAGTACTTC. Protein product: CASMDWNSYEQYF. The whole variable domain, filled in from reference TRBV19 and TRBJ2-7, reads DGGITQSPKYLFRKEGQNVTLSCEQNLNHDAMYWYRQDPGQGLRLIYYSQIVNDFQKGDIAEGYSVSREKKESFPLTVTSAQKNPTAFYLCASMDWNSYEQYFGPGTRLTVT.

This clonotype has a count of ten or more. The chain recombines TRBV6-1 with TRBJ1-5, with D maybe TRBD1 (6 bases). The V end lost 8 bases, the J end lost 5 bases, and 16 bases lay between the germline ends. The CDR3 runs 14 residues. Germline-derived CDR1 and CDR2 are MNHNS and SASEGT. In nucleotides, the CDR3 is TGTGCCAGCCTACAGGGCGGCGGAGATCAGCCCCAGCATTTT. Protein: CASLQGGGDQPQHF.

CDR3 DNA sequence: TGCAGTGCCCCAGCACGGACTAGCGTTGAAGAGACCCAGTACTTC. Translating gives CSAPARTSVEETQYF. V usage is TRBV20-1 and J usage is TRBJ2-5, with 9 bases lining up with TRBD2. This CDR3 spans 15 amino acids. Germline CDR1 is DFQATT and CDR2 is SNEGSKA (reference sequence). Losses at the gene ends were 6 bases for V and 3 bases for J; bases not matched to a gene: 11.